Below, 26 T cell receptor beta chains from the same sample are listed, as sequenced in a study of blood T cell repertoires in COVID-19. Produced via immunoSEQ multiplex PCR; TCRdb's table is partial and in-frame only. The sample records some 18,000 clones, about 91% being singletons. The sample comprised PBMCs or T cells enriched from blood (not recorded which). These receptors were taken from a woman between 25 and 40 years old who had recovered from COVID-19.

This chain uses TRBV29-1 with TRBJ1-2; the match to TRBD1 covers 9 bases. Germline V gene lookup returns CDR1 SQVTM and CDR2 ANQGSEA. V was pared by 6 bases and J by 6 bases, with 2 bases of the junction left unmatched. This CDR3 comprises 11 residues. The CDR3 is CSVTGGNGYTF. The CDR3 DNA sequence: TGCAGCGTGACAGGGGGTAATGGCTACACCTTC.

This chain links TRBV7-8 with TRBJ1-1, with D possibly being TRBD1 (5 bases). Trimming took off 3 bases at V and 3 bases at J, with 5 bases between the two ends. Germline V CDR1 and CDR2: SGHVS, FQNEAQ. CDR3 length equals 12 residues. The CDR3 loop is CASSFRDTEAFF. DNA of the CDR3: TGTGCCAGCAGCTTCAGGGACACTGAAGCTTTCTTT.

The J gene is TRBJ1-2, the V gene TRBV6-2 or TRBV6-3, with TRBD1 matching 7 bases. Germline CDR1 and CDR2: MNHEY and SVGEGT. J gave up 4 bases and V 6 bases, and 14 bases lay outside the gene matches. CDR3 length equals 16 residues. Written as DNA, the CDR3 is TGTGCCAGCAGCCGGAGGACAGGACCGCCACCCTATGGCTACACCTTC. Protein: CASSRRTGPPPYGYTF.

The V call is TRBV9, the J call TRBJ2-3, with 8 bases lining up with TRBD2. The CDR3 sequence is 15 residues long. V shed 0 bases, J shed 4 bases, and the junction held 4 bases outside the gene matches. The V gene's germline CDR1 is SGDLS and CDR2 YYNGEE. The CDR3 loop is CASSVAGGLADTQYF. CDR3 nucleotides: TGTGCCAGCAGCGTAGCGGGGGGGCTGGCAGATACGCAGTATTTT.

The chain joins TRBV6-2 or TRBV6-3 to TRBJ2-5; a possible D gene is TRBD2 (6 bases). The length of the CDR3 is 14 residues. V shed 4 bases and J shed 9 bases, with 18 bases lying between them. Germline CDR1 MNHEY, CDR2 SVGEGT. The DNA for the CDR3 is TGTGCCAGCAGTTCCCGTGGAGGGAGCCTCTCCCAGTACTTC. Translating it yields CASSSRGGSLSQYF.

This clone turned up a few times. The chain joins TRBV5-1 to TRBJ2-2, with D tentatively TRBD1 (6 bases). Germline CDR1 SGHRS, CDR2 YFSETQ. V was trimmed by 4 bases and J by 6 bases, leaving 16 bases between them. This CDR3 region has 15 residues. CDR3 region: CASSQGHQLAGELFF. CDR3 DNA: TGCGCCAGCAGCCAGGGACACCAATTGGCCGGGGAGCTGTTTTTT.

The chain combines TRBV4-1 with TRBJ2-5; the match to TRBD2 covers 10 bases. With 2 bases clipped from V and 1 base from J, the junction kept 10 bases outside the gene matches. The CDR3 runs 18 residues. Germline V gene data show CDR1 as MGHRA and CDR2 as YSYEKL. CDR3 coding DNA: TGCGCCAGCAGCCAACAACCGGGACTAGCGACCTTCCAAGAGACCCAGTACTTC. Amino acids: CASSQQPGLATFQETQYF.

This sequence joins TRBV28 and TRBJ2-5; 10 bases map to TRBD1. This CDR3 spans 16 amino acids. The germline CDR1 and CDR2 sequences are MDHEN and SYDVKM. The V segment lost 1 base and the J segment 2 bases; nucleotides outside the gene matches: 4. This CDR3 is CASSLLGTGAQETQYF. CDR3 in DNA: TGTGCCAGCAGTTTATTAGGGACAGGGGCGCAAGAGACCCAGTACTTC.

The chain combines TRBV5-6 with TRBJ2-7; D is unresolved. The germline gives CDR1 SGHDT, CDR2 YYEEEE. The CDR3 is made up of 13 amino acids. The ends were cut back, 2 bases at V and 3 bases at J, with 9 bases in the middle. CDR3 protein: CASSFYSFYEQYF. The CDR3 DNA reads TGTGCCAGCAGCTTCTACAGTTTCTACGAGCAGTACTTC.

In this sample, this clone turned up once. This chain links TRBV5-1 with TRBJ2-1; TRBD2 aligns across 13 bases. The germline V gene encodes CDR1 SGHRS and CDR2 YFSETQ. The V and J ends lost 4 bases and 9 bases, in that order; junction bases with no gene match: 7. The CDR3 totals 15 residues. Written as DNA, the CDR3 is TGCGCCAGCAGCGAGGGACTAGCGGGGTCCGGTGAGCAGTTCTTC. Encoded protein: CASSEGLAGSGEQFF.

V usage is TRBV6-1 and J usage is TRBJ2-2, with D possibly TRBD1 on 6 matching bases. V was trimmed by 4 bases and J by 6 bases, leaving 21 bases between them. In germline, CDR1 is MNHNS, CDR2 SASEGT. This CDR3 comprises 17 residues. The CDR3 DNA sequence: TGTGCCAGCAGTGGTATCAGGGGCCTCGTGGACTCCGGGGAGCTGTTTTTT. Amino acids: CASSGIRGLVDSGELFF.

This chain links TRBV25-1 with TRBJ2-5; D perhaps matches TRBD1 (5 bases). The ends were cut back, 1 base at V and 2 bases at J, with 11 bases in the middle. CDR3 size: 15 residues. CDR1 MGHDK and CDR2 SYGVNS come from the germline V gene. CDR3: CASSESRTNQETQYF. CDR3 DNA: TGTGCCAGCAGTGAATCTCGGACAAATCAAGAGACCCAGTACTTC.

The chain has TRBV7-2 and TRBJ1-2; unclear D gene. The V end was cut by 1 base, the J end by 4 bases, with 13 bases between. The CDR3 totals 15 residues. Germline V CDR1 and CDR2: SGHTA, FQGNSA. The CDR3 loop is CASSLGAPGPYGYTF. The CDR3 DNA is TGTGCCAGCAGCTTAGGAGCCCCTGGTCCCTATGGCTACACCTTC.

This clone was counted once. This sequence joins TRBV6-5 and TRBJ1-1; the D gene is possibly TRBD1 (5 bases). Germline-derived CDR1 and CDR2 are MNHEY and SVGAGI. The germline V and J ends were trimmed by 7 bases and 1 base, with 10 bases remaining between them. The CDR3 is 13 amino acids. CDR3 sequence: CASKMTENTEAFF. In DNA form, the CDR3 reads TGTGCCAGCAAGATGACAGAGAACACTGAAGCTTTCTTT.

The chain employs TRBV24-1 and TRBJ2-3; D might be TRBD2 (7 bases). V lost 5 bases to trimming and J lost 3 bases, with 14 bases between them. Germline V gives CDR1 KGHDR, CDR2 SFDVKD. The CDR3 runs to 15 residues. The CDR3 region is CATSGGPRGTDTQYF. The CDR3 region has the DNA TGTGCCACCAGTGGGGGGCCGCGGGGGACAGATACGCAGTATTTT.

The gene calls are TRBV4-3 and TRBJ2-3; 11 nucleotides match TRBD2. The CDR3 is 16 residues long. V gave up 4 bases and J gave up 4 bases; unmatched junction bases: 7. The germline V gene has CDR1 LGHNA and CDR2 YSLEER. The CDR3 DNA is TGCGCCAGCAGCCGGCGTAGCGGGGGGGCGTCAGATACGCAGTATTTT. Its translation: CASSRRSGGASDTQYF.

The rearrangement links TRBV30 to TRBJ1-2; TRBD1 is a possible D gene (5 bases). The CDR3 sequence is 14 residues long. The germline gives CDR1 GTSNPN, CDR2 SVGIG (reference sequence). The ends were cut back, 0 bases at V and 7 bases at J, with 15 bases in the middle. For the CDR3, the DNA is TGTGCCTGGAGTGTACTAGCAGGGCGCTCTGGCTACACCTTC. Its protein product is CAWSVLAGRSGYTF.

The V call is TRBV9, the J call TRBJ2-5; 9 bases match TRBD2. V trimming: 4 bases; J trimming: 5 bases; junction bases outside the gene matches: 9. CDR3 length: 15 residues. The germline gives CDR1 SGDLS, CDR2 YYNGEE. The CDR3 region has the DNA TGTGCCAGCAGCCTAAGCGGGGGGTCACTTGAGACCCAGTACTTC. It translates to CASSLSGGSLETQYF. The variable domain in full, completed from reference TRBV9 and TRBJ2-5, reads DSGVTQTPKHLITATGQRVTLRCSPRSGDLSVYWYQQSLDQGLQFLIQYYNGEERAKGNILERFSAQQFPDLHSELNLSSLELGDSALYFCASSLSGGSLETQYFGPGTRLLVL.

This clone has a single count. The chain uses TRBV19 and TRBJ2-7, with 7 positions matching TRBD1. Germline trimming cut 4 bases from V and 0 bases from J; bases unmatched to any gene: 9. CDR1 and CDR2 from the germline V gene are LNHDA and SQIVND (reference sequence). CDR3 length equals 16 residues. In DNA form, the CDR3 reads TGTGCCAGTAGTACACCCAATGGGGACAGCTCCTACGAGCAGTACTTC. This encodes CASSTPNGDSSYEQYF.

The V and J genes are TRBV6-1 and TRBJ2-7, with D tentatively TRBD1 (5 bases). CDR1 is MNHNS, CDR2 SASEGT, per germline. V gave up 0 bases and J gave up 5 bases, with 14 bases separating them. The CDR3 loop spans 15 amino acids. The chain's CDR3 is CASSEAGPPGHEQYF. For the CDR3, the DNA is TGTGCCAGCAGTGAAGCGGGGCCACCAGGACACGAGCAGTACTTC.

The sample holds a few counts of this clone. CDR3 sequence: CASSDPKRRGNTEAFF. In DNA form, the CDR3 reads TGTGCCAGCAGTGATCCGAAACGGCGGGGGAACACTGAAGCTTTCTTT. The genes are TRBV2 and TRBJ1-1; D remains unclear. With 3 bases removed from V and 1 base from J, the gap between germline ends came to 15 bases. Germline lookup yields CDR1 SNHLY and CDR2 FYNNEI. This CDR3 contains 16 residues. The variable domain in full, completed from reference TRBV2 and TRBJ1-1, reads EPEVTQTPSHQVTQMGQEVILRCVPISNHLYFYWYRQILGQKVEFLVSFYNNEISEKSEIFDDQFSVERPDGSNFTLKIRSTKLEDSAMYFCASSDPKRRGNTEAFFGQGTRLTVV.

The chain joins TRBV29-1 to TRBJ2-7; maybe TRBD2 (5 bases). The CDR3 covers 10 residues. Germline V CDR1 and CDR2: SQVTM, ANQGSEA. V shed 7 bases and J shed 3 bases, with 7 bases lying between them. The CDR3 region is CSAGDYEQYF. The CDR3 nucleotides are TGCAGCGCCGGGGACTACGAGCAGTACTTC.

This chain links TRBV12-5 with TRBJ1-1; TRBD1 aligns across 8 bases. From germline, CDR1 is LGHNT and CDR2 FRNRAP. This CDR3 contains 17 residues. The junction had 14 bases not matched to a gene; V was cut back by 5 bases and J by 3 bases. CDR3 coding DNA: TGTGCTAGTGGTGGGCGGTCGGACAGGGCGGAAGACACTGAAGCTTTCTTT. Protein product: CASGGRSDRAEDTEAFF.

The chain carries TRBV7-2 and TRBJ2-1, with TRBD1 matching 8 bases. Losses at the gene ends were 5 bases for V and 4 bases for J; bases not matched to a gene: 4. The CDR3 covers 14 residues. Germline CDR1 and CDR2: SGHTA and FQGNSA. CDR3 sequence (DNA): TGTGCCAGCAGCCCCAGGGGGCAGTACAATGAGCAGTTCTTC. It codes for CASSPRGQYNEQFF.

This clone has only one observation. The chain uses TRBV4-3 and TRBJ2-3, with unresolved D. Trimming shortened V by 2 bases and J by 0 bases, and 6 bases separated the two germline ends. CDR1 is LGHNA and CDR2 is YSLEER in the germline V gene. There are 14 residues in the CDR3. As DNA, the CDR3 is TGCGCCAGCAGCCAAAGTGGCAGCACAGATACGCAGTATTTT. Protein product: CASSQSGSTDTQYF.

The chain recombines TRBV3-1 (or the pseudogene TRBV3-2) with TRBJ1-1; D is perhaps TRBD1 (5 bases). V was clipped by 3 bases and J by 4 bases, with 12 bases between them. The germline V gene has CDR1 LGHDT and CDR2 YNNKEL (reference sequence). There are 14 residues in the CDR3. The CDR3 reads CASSQQVQGTEAFF. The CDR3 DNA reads TGTGCCAGCAGCCAGCAAGTCCAGGGCACTGAAGCTTTCTTT.